The 30 T cell receptor beta chains below come from one sample, sequenced in a study of T cells after yellow fever vaccination. TCRdb independently ran MiXCR on the 5' RACE reads; one entry per CDR3 protein. The sample has about 350,000 distinct CDR3 sequences; about 7.8% are singletons. The material was PBMCs, obtained about 49 days after the first yellow fever vaccination. Source of these receptors: a man younger than 30 who received the YFV17D yellow fever vaccine.

Here the CDR3 DNA reads TGTGCCAGCAGCTTTGAGTATGAAGCTTTCTTT. Translated, it gives CASSFEYEAFF. This chain uses TRBV5-6 with TRBJ1-1; D gene ambiguous. CDR3 length: 11 residues. Germline values: CDR1 SGHDT, CDR2 YYEEEE. Trimming left V 2 bases short and J 7 bases short, with 6 bases between.

The chain combines TRBV7-9 with TRBJ2-1, with D tentatively TRBD2 (5 bases). The CDR3 is made up of 13 amino acids. The germline V gene has CDR1 SEHNR and CDR2 FQNEAQ (reference sequence). V gave up 0 bases and J gave up 8 bases, with 8 bases separating them. In DNA, the CDR3 is TGTGCCAGCAGCTTAGCCCCCGGGGATGAGCAGTTCTTC. It is translated as CASSLAPGDEQFF.

This clonotype showed up just a few times. The chain joins TRBV6-1 to TRBJ2-7; 7 positions match TRBD1. J was trimmed by 10 bases and V by 4 bases; bases with no gene match: 7. The CDR3 sequence is 12 residues long. Germline assignment: CDR1 MNHNS and CDR2 SASEGT. The chain's CDR3 is CASSVPQGLQYV. The DNA of the CDR3 is TGTGCCAGCAGTGTCCCACAGGGGCTTCAGTACGTC.

This clonotype showed up just a few times. V and J are TRBV5-1 and TRBJ1-6; possibly TRBD1 for D (5 bases). CDR1 and CDR2 (germline): SGHRS, YFSETQ. The CDR3 covers 15 residues. V was trimmed by 4 bases and J by 7 bases, leaving 15 bases between them. CDR3 sequence (DNA): TGCGCCAGCAGCCCCGGCTGGGACGGAAATTCACCCCTCCACTTT. Translation: CASSPGWDGNSPLHF.

This clonotype came up a few times. The chain carries TRBV5-1 and TRBJ2-7; D ambiguous. This CDR3 contains 13 residues. Germline V lookup: CDR1 SGHRS, CDR2 YFSETQ. Trimming left V 3 bases short and J 6 bases short, with 13 bases between. This chain's CDR3 is CASSSLLETEQYF. The CDR3 region has the DNA TGCGCCAGCAGCTCCCTGTTAGAAACCGAGCAGTACTTC.

This clonotype was picked up a small number of times. The genes are TRBV6-5 and TRBJ2-1, with 9 bases that match TRBD1. CDR1 is MNHEY, CDR2 SVGAGI, per germline. This CDR3 has 16 amino acids. V gave up 2 bases and J gave up 6 bases; unmatched junction bases: 8. The CDR3 nucleotides are TGTGCCAGCAGTTACCAATGGGACAGGGTCGTCAATGAGCAGTTCTTC. This translates into CASSYQWDRVVNEQFF.

This clonotype was seen only a few times. The V gene is TRBV6-1, the J gene TRBJ1-4; D is ambiguous. In germline, CDR1 is MNHNS, CDR2 SASEGT. The CDR3 has 14 amino acids. The germline V and J ends were trimmed by 7 bases and 2 bases, with 11 bases remaining between them. CDR3 bases: TGTGCCAGCAAACAGTGGGTCACTAATGAAAAACTGTTTTTT. It yields the protein CASKQWVTNEKLFF.

This clonotype was found a few times. The V gene is TRBV10-3, the J gene TRBJ2-2; no clear D gene. Between the trimmed V and J ends, which lost 7 bases and 7 bases, there was a span of 10 bases. Germline V gives CDR1 ENHRY, CDR2 SYGVKD. This CDR3 region has 12 residues. The CDR3 DNA follows: TGTGCCATCAACAAGGCGAACGGGGAGCTGTTTTTT. It encodes CAINKANGELFF.

This chain joins TRBV11-2 and TRBJ1-3; 8 nucleotides line up with TRBD1. V gave up 10 bases and J gave up 8 bases; unmatched junction bases: 7. Per the germline V gene, CDR1 is SGHAT and CDR2 is FQNNGV. CDR3 length: 12 residues. The CDR3 nucleotides are TGTGCCACCCGACAGGGGTTGGACACCATATATTTT. Its protein is CATRQGLDTIYF.

J is TRBJ2-7 and V is TRBV6-1; 10 bases agree with TRBD2. Trimming cost V 10 bases and J 4 bases; bases outside gene matches: 10. From germline, CDR1 is MNHNS and CDR2 SASEGT. The CDR3 is 14 amino acids. The CDR3, as DNA: TGTGCCACCGCAAAGCTAGCGGGGGAATACGAGCAGTACTTC. This encodes CATAKLAGEYEQYF.

A few counts support this clonotype. J is TRBJ1-2 and V is TRBV29-1; tentatively, D is TRBD1 (5 bases). CDR1 is SQVTM, CDR2 ANQGSEA, per germline. CDR3 size: 12 residues. The V and J ends lost 7 bases and 8 bases respectively, with 17 bases between them. The CDR3 region has the DNA TGCAGCGCCTGGGGGACCCGGGGAGGCTACACCTTC. Protein product: CSAWGTRGGYTF. Combining the CDR3 with reference TRBV29-1 and TRBJ1-2 gives the whole variable domain SAVISQKPSRDICQRGTSLTIQCQVDSQVTMMFWYRQQPGQSLTLIATANQGSEATYESGFVIDKFPISRPNLTFSTLTVSNMSPEDSSIYLCSAWGTRGGYTFGSGTRLTVV.

The chain joins TRBV7-2 to TRBJ2-5; 8 nucleotides align to TRBD1. The V segment lost 1 base and the J segment 1 base; nucleotides outside the gene matches: 8. This CDR3 comprises 17 residues. Germline V gene lookup returns CDR1 SGHTA and CDR2 FQGNSA. CDR3 in DNA: TGTGCCAGCAGCTTAGGGGTCCTCAGGGGGCCCCAAGAGACCCAGTACTTC. It encodes CASSLGVLRGPQETQYF.

This clonotype was recorded at least ten times. The chain carries TRBV18 and TRBJ1-4; 8 bases are shared with TRBD1. The V and J ends lost 6 bases and 5 bases, in that order; junction bases with no gene match: 8. The V gene's germline CDR1 is KGHSH and CDR2 LQKENI. The CDR3 covers 15 residues. CDR3: CASSRGTGLNEKLFF. Written as DNA, the CDR3 is TGTGCCAGCTCGCGAGGGACAGGCCTCAATGAAAAACTGTTTTTT. Full variable domain (missing parts from reference TRBV18 and TRBJ1-4): NAGVMQNPRHLVRRRGQEARLRCSPMKGHSHVYWYRQLPEEGLKFMVYLQKENIIDESGMPKERFSAEFPKEGPSILRIQQVVRGDSAAYFCASSRGTGLNEKLFFGSGTQLSVL.

The gene calls are TRBV29-1 and TRBJ2-1; TRBD2 might be the D (5 bases). CDR1 is SQVTM, CDR2 ANQGSEA, per germline. The CDR3 has 9 residues. V lost 5 bases to trimming and J lost 10 bases, with 6 bases between them. The CDR3 sequence: CSVTGEQFF. As DNA, the CDR3 is TGCAGCGTTACGGGGGAGCAGTTCTTC.

Many counts were recorded for this clonotype. This chain joins TRBV7-2 and TRBJ2-2; TRBD1 aligns across 10 bases. V was clipped by 9 bases and J by 5 bases; unmatched bases: 9. The germline V gene has CDR1 SGHTA and CDR2 FQGNSA. The CDR3 is 15 residues long. The CDR3 sequence: CASTKTGGWTGELFF. CDR3 bases: TGTGCCAGTACCAAGACAGGGGGCTGGACCGGGGAGCTGTTTTTT.

This clonotype has more than one count but fewer than ten. The genes are TRBV5-1 and TRBJ2-7; D gene uncertain. V was cut by 0 bases and J by 7 bases, with 20 bases left in between. CDR3 length: 16 amino acids. Germline V CDR1 and CDR2: SGHRS, YFSETQ. In nucleotides, the CDR3 is TGCGCCAGCAGCTTGGGATTCACCGGTTCCCTGAGGGAGCAGTACTTC. Translated, it gives CASSLGFTGSLREQYF.

This clonotype was counted ten times or more. This chain connects TRBV10-2 to TRBJ2-2; 8 bases match TRBD1. The junction had 8 bases not matched to a gene; V was cut back by 10 bases and J by 1 base. Germline CDR1 is WSHSY and CDR2 is SAAADI. This CDR3 has 15 residues. CDR3 DNA sequence: TGCGCCAAAGATCGGGGGACAGGGAACACCGGGGAGCTGTTTTTT. It specifies CAKDRGTGNTGELFF.

This clonotype turned up a few times. The chain employs TRBV12-3 or TRBV12-4 and TRBJ2-2, with no clear D. Trimming stripped 8 bases from V and 1 base from J, with 11 bases between. The CDR3 is made up of 14 amino acids. CDR3 bases: TGTGCCAGCTCTACGCACAGGAACACCGGGGAGCTGTTTTTT. Protein product: CASSTHRNTGELFF.

This clonotype was detected only a few times. V and J are TRBV6-1 and TRBJ1-2; D gene ambiguous. This CDR3 has 13 amino acids. V was shortened by 5 bases and J by 4 bases, with 11 bases between the two germline ends. CDR1 and CDR2 from the germline V gene are MNHNS and SASEGT. The CDR3 DNA is TGTGCCAGCAGTCGGCAATTTTCCTATGGCTACACCTTC. Encoded protein: CASSRQFSYGYTF.

This clonotype has a handful of counts. The chain joins TRBV4-2 to TRBJ2-3, with 8 bases that match TRBD2. The CDR3 consists of 17 residues. Germline V gives CDR1 LGHNA, CDR2 YNFKEQ. The J segment lost 1 base and the V segment lost 0 bases, leaving 6 bases of the junction unmatched. CDR3 region: CASSQDGRAGGTDTQYF. DNA for the CDR3: TGTGCCAGCAGCCAAGACGGAAGAGCGGGGGGCACAGATACGCAGTATTTT.

The rearrangement joins TRBV5-5 to TRBJ2-7; D gene uncertain. V shed 5 bases and J shed 3 bases, with 15 bases lying between them. This CDR3 is built from 14 residues. The germline gives CDR1 SGHKS, CDR2 YYEKEE (reference sequence). For the CDR3, the DNA is TGTGCCAGCAGACCCCCCGTCTGGTGCTACGAGCAGTACGTC. Translation: CASRPPVWCYEQYV.

This clonotype was seen only a few times. This sequence joins TRBV6-5 and TRBJ2-7; 7 bases agree with TRBD2. Trimming at V came to 0 bases and at J to 2 bases, leaving 4 bases not matched to a gene. This CDR3 has 15 residues. Germline assignment: CDR1 MNHEY and CDR2 SVGAGI. CDR3: CASSYSGAGAYEQYF. CDR3 in DNA: TGTGCCAGCAGTTACTCCGGGGCGGGGGCCTACGAGCAGTACTTC.

V and J are TRBV20-1 and TRBJ1-4; D possibly corresponds to TRBD1 (6 bases). V was shortened by 0 bases and J by 5 bases, with 22 bases between the two germline ends. CDR1 and CDR2 from the germline V gene are DFQATT and SNEGSKA (reference sequence). The CDR3 extends over 18 amino acids. The CDR3 DNA reads as TGCAGTGCTAGAGATTTACAGGGCACTCATGTCGGGAATGAAAAACTGTTTTTT. This encodes CSARDLQGTHVGNEKLFF.

There are a few counts of this clonotype. The chain couples TRBV20-1 to TRBJ2-1, with 11 nucleotides matching TRBD2. The junction had 6 bases not matched to a gene; V was cut back by 2 bases and J by 9 bases. The CDR3 covers 14 residues. Germline CDR1 is DFQATT and CDR2 is SNEGSKA (reference sequence). The CDR3, as DNA: TGCAGTGCTAGAATCCCTAGCGGGGGGTCTGAGCAGTTCTTC. This sequence encodes CSARIPSGGSEQFF.

The V gene is TRBV20-1, the J gene TRBJ1-1; D unresolved. The CDR3 has 14 amino acids. CDR1 DFQATT and CDR2 SNEGSKA come from the germline V gene (reference sequence). Trimming stripped 0 bases from V and 1 base from J, with 9 bases between. The CDR3 DNA sequence: TGCAGTGCTAGAGATGGGCCCAGGAACACTGAAGCTTTCTTT. It is translated as CSARDGPRNTEAFF.

V gene TRBV5-1 combines with J gene TRBJ2-7; 9 bases map to TRBD2. The germline V gene encodes CDR1 SGHRS and CDR2 YFSETQ. The CDR3 is 16 residues long. V was clipped by 4 bases and J by 0 bases; unmatched bases: 8. The CDR3 bases are TGCGCCAGCAGCGTGGATAGCGGGGGTTCCTCCTACGAGCAGTACTTC. The encoded protein is CASSVDSGGSSYEQYF.

V is TRBV5-6 and J is TRBJ1-5; no definite D call. Trimming took off 7 bases at V and 7 bases at J, with 15 bases between the two ends. This CDR3 is 13 amino acids long. Germline V CDR1 and CDR2: SGHDT, YYEEEE. The CDR3 bases are TGTGCCAGCCACCAGTTTCTGACGCAGCCCCAGCATTTT. Protein sequence: CASHQFLTQPQHF.

The chain employs TRBV2 and TRBJ2-7; D remains unclear. Germline V gives CDR1 SNHLY, CDR2 FYNNEI. The CDR3 runs 10 residues. Trimming took off 6 bases at V and 6 bases at J, with 6 bases between the two ends. CDR3 DNA sequence: TGTGCCAGCAGGGTGGGCGAGCAGTACTTC. It codes for CASRVGEQYF.

V and J are TRBV3-1 and TRBJ2-1; the match to TRBD2 covers 7 bases. Germline V gives CDR1 LGHDT, CDR2 YNNKEL (reference sequence). The length of the CDR3 is 14 residues. V dropped 4 bases and J dropped 5; count of bases not matched to a gene: 5. The DNA for the CDR3 is TGTGCCAGCAGCCTGCCCAGCGGGGACAATGAGCAGTTCTTC. This encodes CASSLPSGDNEQFF.

There are a few counts of this clonotype. The chain carries TRBV6-5 and TRBJ1-5, with D hard to call. The ends were cut back, 0 bases at V and 7 bases at J, with 13 bases in the middle. Germline CDR1 and CDR2: MNHEY and SVGAGI. CDR3 length equals 15 residues. This CDR3 is CASSYSPGLSQPQHF. DNA for the CDR3: TGTGCCAGCAGTTACTCGCCCGGGTTGAGCCAGCCCCAGCATTTT.